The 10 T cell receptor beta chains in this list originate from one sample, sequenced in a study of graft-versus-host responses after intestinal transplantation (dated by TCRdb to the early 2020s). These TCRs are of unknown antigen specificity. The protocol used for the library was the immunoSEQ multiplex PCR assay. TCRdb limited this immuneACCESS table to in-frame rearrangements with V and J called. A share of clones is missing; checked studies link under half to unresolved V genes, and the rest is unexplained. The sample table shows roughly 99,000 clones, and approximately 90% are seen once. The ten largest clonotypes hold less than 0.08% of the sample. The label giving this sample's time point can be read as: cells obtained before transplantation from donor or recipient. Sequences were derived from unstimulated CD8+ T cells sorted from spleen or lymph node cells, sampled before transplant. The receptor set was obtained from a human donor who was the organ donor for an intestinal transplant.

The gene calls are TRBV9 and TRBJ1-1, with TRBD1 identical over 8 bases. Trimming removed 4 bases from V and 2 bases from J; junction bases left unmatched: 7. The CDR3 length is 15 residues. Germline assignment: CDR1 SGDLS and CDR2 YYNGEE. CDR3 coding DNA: TGTGCCAGCAGCCCTCGGACAGGGCATAACACTGAAGCTTTCTTT. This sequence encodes CASSPRTGHNTEAFF.

CDR3 sequence reads: CASLIGGGEQFF. The CDR3 DNA reads as TGTGCCAGCTTAATAGGGGGCGGTGAGCAGTTCTTC. The chain couples TRBV7-9 to TRBJ2-1; TRBD1 matches at 7 bases. Germline values: CDR1 SEHNR, CDR2 FQNEAQ (reference sequence). The CDR3 totals 12 residues. V dropped 8 bases and J dropped 9; count of bases not matched to a gene: 7.

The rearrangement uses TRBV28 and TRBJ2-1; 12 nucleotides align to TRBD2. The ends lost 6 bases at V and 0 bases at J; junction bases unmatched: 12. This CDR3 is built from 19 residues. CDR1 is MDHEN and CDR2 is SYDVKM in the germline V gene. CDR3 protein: CASSLRLAGVSSSYNEQFF. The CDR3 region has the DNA TGTGCCAGCAGCCTACGACTAGCGGGAGTCAGTAGCTCCTACAATGAGCAGTTCTTC.

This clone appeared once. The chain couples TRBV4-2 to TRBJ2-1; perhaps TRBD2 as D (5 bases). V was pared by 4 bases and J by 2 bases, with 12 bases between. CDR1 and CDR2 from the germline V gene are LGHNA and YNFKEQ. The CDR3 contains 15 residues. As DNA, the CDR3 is TGTGCCAGCAGCCGGGCGGGTGAAGCCTACAATGAGCAGTTCTTC. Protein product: CASSRAGEAYNEQFF.

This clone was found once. Here the CDR3 DNA reads TGTGCCAGCAGCTTAGGGTACCTCGGGGGGACTGAAGCTTTCTTT. Translated, it gives CASSLGYLGGTEAFF. The V and J genes are TRBV11-3 and TRBJ1-1, with D possibly TRBD1 on 5 matching bases. V was shortened by 1 base and J by 5 bases, with 14 bases between the two germline ends. Per the germline V gene, CDR1 is SGHNT and CDR2 is YENEEA. The CDR3 length is 15 residues.

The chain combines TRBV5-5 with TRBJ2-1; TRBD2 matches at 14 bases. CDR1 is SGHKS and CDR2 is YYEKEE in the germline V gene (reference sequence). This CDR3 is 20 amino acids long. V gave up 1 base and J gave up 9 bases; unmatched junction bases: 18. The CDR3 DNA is TGTGCCAGCAGCTTGATAGAATTAGTTTTTTTGGGACTAGCGGGAGTTGAGCAGTTCTTC. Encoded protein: CASSLIELVFLGLAGVEQFF.

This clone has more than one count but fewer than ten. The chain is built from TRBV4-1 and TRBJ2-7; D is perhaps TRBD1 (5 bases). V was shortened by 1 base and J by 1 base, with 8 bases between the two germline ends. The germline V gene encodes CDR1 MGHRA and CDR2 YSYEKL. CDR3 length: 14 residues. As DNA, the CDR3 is TGCGCCAGCAGCCAAGTTTCAGGGTCCTACGAGCAGTACTTC. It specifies CASSQVSGSYEQYF.

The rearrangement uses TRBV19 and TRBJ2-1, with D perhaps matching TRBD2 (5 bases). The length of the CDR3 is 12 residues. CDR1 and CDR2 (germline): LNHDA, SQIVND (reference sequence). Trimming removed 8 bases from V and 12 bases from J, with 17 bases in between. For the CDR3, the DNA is TGTGCCAGTTCGGAGTACAGACGGGGGCAGTTCTTC. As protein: CASSEYRRGQFF.

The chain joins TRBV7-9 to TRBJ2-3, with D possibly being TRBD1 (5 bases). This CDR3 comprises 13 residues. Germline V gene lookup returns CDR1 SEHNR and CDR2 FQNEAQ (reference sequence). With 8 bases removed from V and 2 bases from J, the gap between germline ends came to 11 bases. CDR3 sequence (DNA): TGTGCCAGCTACCTTGGGGCCACAGATACGCAGTATTTT. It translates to CASYLGATDTQYF.

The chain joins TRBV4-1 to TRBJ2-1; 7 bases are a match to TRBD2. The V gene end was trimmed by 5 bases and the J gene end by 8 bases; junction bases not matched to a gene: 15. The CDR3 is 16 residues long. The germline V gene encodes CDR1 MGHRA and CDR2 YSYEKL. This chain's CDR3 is CASSYRSGGGIDEQFF. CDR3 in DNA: TGCGCCAGCAGCTATAGGTCCGGCGGGGGAATCGATGAGCAGTTCTTC.